This T cell receptor (beta chain) was captured in a study of blood T cell repertoires in COVID-19 (dated by TCRdb to about 2020). In terms of the full investigation: The collaborator samples originated in the United States, Italy and Spain and spanned the acute and convalescent phases of COVID-19. Sample metadata almost always included a de-identified subject ID, COVID-19 status, age in years and sex. Where available, HLA class I and class II types were taken from metadata supplied by the sample provider and were not determined by assay-based typing. Subjects who had been exposed to COVID-19, were actively infected with it, or had recovered from it provided the deeply sampled blood TCRbeta repertoires that made up the dataset. Samples came from the ongoing ImmuneRACE study (first 160 participants) plus 1,254 subjects from 6 global collaborators. The repertoires were released in a freely available public database intended as a resource for research on the immune response to SARS-CoV-2. The material from the prospective study consisted of cDNA or gDNA derived from T cells, B-cell-depleted T cells, or PBMCs.

There are 15 amino acids in the CDR3, from cysteine to phenylalanine inclusive. Only the CDR3 DNA stays, 45 bases, in frame from base 1. Results and caveats for the whole study, not just this receptor: How much clinical and demographic metadata was included differed by source and by participant, and the metadata was provided uncurated.

TCRbeta CDR3 regions were amplified from genomic DNA by means of the immunoSEQ Assay, a bias-controlled multiplex PCR. Per the original workflow: Nucleated cell counts per sample were estimated from amplification of reference gene primers within the assay. Sequence reads were collapsed and filtered to measure the absolute abundance of every unique TCRbeta CDR3 rearrangement. For each sample, productive Simpson clonality was calculated as the square root of Simpson's diversity index over productive rearrangements. TCRdb took this table from immuneACCESS and kept in-frame rearrangements with V and J called. Such tables lack part of the clones; where checked against another copy, unresolved V genes explain under half of the gap, and the rest is unexplained. The DNA was the basis for D and trimming; V, J and clone size are from that table. This sample holds some 150,000 clones; around 75% were observed only once. The ten top clones hold around 5% of the sample.

In Seattle, one collaborating source enrolled patients while the infection was active and tracked those patients longitudinally over the course of disease. Whole blood was collected in K2EDTA tubes by collaborating institutions according to the institutions' own protocols. Collaborator samples were shipped for TCRbeta analysis as frozen whole blood, isolated PBMCs, or DNA extracted from either sample type. Points on this clone: Its specific antigen is unknown. The input lacks base qualities; no much larger clone sits a single base away.

The source is a woman in her 70s with COVID-19, enrolled during active disease. Sequencing was carried out using peripheral blood. This sequence uses TRBV21-1 and TRBJ2-7; the table's D call, TRBD1, was not checked against the DNA. TRBV21-1 is a documented pseudogene. Here is the DNA: TGTGCCAGCAGCAAATGGGTACAGTTCCGCTACGAGCAGTACTTC. This encodes CASSKWVQFRYEQYF.